This entry is about one TCR beta chain. The data derive from a study of blood T cell repertoires in COVID-19. Background on the study: Samples came from the United States, Italy and Spain, spanning acute and convalescent COVID-19. T cells, B-cell-depleted T cells, or PBMCs supplied cDNA or gDNA.

Sequencing used immunoSEQ multiplex PCR; TCRdb keeps in-frame clones, though not all of them. The sample shows about 140,000 clones, approximately 80% of them seen only once. The CDR3 is 13 amino acids. The germline gives CDR1 SQVTM, CDR2 ANQGSEA. Trimming cost V 5 bases and J 5 bases; bases outside gene matches: 4. Residents of 24 US areas, aged about 18 to 100 years, made up the participants. Participant-reported clinical history was the basis for cohort assignment. This TCR came from a woman in her late teens or twenties who had been exposed to COVID-19. J is TRBJ2-2 and V is TRBV29-1; 8 bases line up with TRBD1. The sample comprised PBMCs or T cells enriched from blood (not recorded which). The CDR3 region has the DNA TGCAGCGTTTCCAGGGGGCGGACCGGGGAGCTGTTTTTT. Its protein is CSVSRGRTGELFF.